This T cell receptor (beta chain) was recovered during a study of early T cells in non-severe SARS-CoV-2 infection. The V and J ends lost 0 bases and 7 bases respectively, with 19 bases between them. From germline, CDR1 is SEHNR and CDR2 FQNEAQ (reference sequence). The CDR3 sequence is 16 residues long. Unique molecular identifiers tagged individual cDNA molecules. MiXCR, run by TCRdb on the 5' RACE reads, gives a single entry per CDR3 protein. The sample lists roughly 100,000 distinct CDR3 sequences; roughly 12% were seen once. A word on this clonotype: Its target is unknown.

Findings of the study overall: Clonotype matching in VDJdb favored anti-spike CD8 responses and did not capture private and CD4 specificities.

This TCR was sampled from an adult who was a healthcare worker with PCR-confirmed SARS-CoV-2 infection or an uninfected control (not recorded which). The chain is built from TRBV7-9 and TRBJ2-7, with D tentatively TRBD1 or TRBD2 (6 bases each). This specimen was whole blood, taken at baseline. As DNA, the CDR3 is TGTGCCAGCAGCTTAGCGTTGACTAGTAGGGGGGAGGAGCAGTACTTC. It codes for CASSLALTSRGEEQYF.